The source of this TCR beta chain is a study of T cell responses to AZD1222 COVID-19 vaccine. Whole-study results and caveats: Among the donors, most were white British and more were female, and clonal diversity was possibly underestimated.

Germline V gene lookup returns CDR1 SNHLY and CDR2 FYNNEI. The CDR3 has 14 amino acids. Trimming took off 1 base at V and 6 bases at J, with 10 bases between the two ends. About this clone: Its antigen is not identified.

Clones were read by immunoSEQ multiplex PCR, and TCRdb kept only the in-frame ones, dropping some. In the table there are 150,000 to 200,000 clones, 94% of which are singletons. The sample here was peripheral blood, taken on day 0 of AZD1222 vaccination. This clonotype was sampled from an adult in good health. This sequence joins TRBV2 and TRBJ1-5; no clear D gene. CDR3 sequence reads: CASSEGAGGQPQHF. Here the CDR3 DNA reads TGTGCCAGCAGTGAAGGAGCGGGAGGTCAGCCCCAGCATTTT.